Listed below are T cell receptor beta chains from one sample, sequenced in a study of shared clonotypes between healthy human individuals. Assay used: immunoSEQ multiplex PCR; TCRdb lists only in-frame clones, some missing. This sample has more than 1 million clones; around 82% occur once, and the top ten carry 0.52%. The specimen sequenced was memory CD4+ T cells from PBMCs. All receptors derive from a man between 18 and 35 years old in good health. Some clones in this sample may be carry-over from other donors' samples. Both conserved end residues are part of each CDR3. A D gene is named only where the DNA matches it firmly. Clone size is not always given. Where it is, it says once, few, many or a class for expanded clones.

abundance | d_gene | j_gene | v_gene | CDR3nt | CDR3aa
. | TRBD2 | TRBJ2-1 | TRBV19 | TGTGCCAGTGCGGGGGACCAGGTGGCCTCATCATTCTACAATGAGCAGTTCTTC | CASAGDQVASSFYNEQFF
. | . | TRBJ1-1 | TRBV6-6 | TGTGCCAGCAGTTACTCGAGCGGGGGCCCTGAAGCTTTCTTT | CASSYSSGGPEAFF
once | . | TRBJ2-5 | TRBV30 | TGTGCCTGGAGTGTTGGGAATCAAGAGACCCAGTACTTC | CAWSVGNQETQYF
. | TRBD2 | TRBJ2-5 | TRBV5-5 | TGTGCCAGCAGCTTGGGCACCGGGACTAGCGGGAGTGGCGAGACCCAGTACTTC | CASSLGTGTSGSGETQYF
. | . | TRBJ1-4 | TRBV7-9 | TGTGCCAGCAGCTTAGCGCGCGGGGTCGGCAGCGAAAAACTGTTTTTT | CASSLARGVGSEKLFF
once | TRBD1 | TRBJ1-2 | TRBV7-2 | TGTGCCAGCAGCTTACGACAGGGGCCCTATGGCTACACCTTC | CASSLRQGPYGYTF
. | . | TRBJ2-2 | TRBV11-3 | TGTGCCAGCAGCTTTTCGGGGCTGAACACCGGGGAGCTGTTTTTT | CASSFSGLNTGELFF
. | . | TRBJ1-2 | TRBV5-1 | TGCGCCAGCAGCCCACAGGCCCAGGTTACTAACTATGGCTACACCTTC | CASSPQAQVTNYGYTF
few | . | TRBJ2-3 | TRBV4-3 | TGCGCCAGCAGCTTGGGGAACAGGCGCACCACAGATACGCAGTATTTT | CASSLGNRRTTDTQYF
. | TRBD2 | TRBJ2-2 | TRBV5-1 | TGCGCCAGCAGCTTGGACCCCTCACTAGCGGCGGGTGAGCTGTTTTTT | CASSLDPSLAAGELFF
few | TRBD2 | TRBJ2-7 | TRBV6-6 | TGTGCCAGCAGTTACACTAGCGGCTCCTACGAGCAGTACTTC | CASSYTSGSYEQYF
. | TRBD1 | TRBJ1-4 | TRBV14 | TGTGCCAGCAGCCGGAAGGAGGGGGCGGTTGAAAAACTGTTTTTT | CASSRKEGAVEKLFF
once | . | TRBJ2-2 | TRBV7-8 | TGTGCCAGCAGCTTATATGGGGAGGTGGACGCCGGGGAGCTGTTTTTT | CASSLYGEVDAGELFF
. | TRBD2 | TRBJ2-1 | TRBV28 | TGTGCCAGCAGTTCTCTAGCGGGAAGCTCCTACAATGAGCAGTTCTTC | CASSSLAGSSYNEQFF
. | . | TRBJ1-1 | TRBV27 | TGTGCCAGCAGTTTTGAGGGGACTGAAGCTTTCTTT | CASSFEGTEAFF
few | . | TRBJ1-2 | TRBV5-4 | TGTGCCAGCAGCTCAGGACGGACTAACTATGGCTACACCTTC | CASSSGRTNYGYTF
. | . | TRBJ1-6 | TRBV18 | TGTGCCAGCTCACCTATCACGAATTCACCCCTCCACTTT | CASSPITNSPLHF
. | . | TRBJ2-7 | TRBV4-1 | TGCGCCAGCAGCCAAGTTGGGGGGGAGCAGTACTTC | CASSQVGGEQYF
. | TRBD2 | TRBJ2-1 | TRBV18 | TGTGCCAGCTCACCTTACCAAGCGGGAGGGTCCTACAATGAGCAGTTCTTC | CASSPYQAGGSYNEQFF
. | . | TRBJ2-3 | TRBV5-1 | TGCGCCAGCGACTCCGGGACGCCCTCAGATACGCAGTATTTT | CASDSGTPSDTQYF
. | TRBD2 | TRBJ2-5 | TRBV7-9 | TGTGCCAGCAGCTTAACTGGGACTAGCGGGAGAGAGACCCAGTACTTC | CASSLTGTSGRETQYF
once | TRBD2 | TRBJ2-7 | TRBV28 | TGTGCCAGCAGTTTCCGCGGACTAGGGTCCTACGAGCAGTACTTC | CASSFRGLGSYEQYF
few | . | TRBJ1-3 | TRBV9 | TGTGCCAGCAGCGTAGCTGGGGACGGGCAGACCATATATTTT | CASSVAGDGQTIYF
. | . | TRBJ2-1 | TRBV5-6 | TGTGCCAGCAGCCCTGTGGGTTCCAGCTCCTACAATGAGCAGTTCTTC | CASSPVGSSSYNEQFF
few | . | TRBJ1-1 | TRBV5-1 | TGCGCCAGCAGCGCTTCGTTGGTCAACACTGAAGCTTTCTTT | CASSASLVNTEAFF
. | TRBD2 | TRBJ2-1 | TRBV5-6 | TGTGCCAGCAGCTTGGGCGGACTAGCGGGAGGGCTAAATGAGCAGTTCTTC | CASSLGGLAGGLNEQFF
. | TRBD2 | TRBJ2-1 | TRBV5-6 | TGTGCCAGCAGCTTGCGGCTAGCGGGAGGCCCGGAGCAGTTCTTC | CASSLRLAGGPEQFF
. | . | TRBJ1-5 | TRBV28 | TGTGCCAGCAGTTTAGCCAGATTACTTCAGCCCCAGCATTTT | CASSLARLLQPQHF
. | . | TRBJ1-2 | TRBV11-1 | TGTGCCAGCAGCGAGGGATTGTATGGCTACACCTTC | CASSEGLYGYTF
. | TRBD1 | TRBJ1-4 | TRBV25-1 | TGTGCCAGCAGCCTGGGAGGGGGCTATCGAGAAAAACTGTTTTTT | CASSLGGGYREKLFF
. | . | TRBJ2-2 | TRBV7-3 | TGTGCCAGCAGCTTACACGGGAACACAAACACCGGGGAGCTGTTTTTT | CASSLHGNTNTGELFF
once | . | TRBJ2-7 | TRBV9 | TGTGCCAGCAGCGTAGGCTCGACGACCTACGAGCAGTACTTC | CASSVGSTTYEQYF
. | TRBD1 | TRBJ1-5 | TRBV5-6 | TGTGCCAGCAGCGGATCCTGGACAGGACTTAGCAATCAGCCCCAGCATTTT | CASSGSWTGLSNQPQHF
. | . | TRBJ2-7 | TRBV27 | TGTGCCAGCAGTTCGCGGGGCGAGCAGTACTTC | CASSSRGEQYF
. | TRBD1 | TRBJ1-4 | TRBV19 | TGTGCCAGTAGTATTTCAGGGGGTAGCGAAAAACTGTTTTTT | CASSISGGSEKLFF
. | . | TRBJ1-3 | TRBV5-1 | TGCGCCAGCAGCTTGATACCGGGCGAAAACACCATATATTTT | CASSLIPGENTIYF
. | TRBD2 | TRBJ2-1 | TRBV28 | TGTGCCAGCAGTTTGTTGACTAGCGGGAGAGGGGATGAGCAGTTCTTC | CASSLLTSGRGDEQFF
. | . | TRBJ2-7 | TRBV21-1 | TGTGCCAGCAGCAAATGGGGATGTTGTCCAGGTATTGGGCAGTACTTC | CASSKWGCCPGIGQYF
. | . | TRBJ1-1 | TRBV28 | TGTGCCAGCAGACTATTCTCAGGGTTCGCTTTCTTT | CASRLFSGFAFF
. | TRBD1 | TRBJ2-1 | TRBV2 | TGTGCCAGCAAGGGGGCAAGTGGGACACCCGGAAGCTCCTACAATGAGCAGTTCTTC | CASKGASGTPGSSYNEQFF
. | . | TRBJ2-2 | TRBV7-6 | TGTGCCACTCAACACCCCAATGCGAACACCGGGGAGCTGTTTTTT | CATQHPNANTGELFF
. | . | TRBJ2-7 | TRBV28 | TGTGCCAGCAGTTTCCAGGGCGAGCAGTACTTC | CASSFQGEQYF
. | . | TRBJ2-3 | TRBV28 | TGTGCCAGCAGTTTTGGGGCAGGCGACTACACAGATACGCAGTATTTT | CASSFGAGDYTDTQYF
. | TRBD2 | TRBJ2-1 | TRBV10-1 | TGCGCCAGCGGGCTAGCGGTCATCAATGAGCAGTTCTTC | CASGLAVINEQFF
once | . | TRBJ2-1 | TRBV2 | TGTGCCAGCAGTGAACGGGGTGAGCAGTTCTTC | CASSERGEQFF
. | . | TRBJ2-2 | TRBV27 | TGTGCCAGCAGTTTCGGCCCGCCCGGGGAGCTGTTTTTT | CASSFGPPGELFF
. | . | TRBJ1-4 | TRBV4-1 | TGCGCCAGCAGCCGAGTCCGAGGGGGAGATGAAAAACTGTTTTTT | CASSRVRGGDEKLFF
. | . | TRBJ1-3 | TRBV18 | TGTGCCAGCTCACCAGATGGAAACACCATATATTTT | CASSPDGNTIYF